The T cell receptor (beta chain) under discussion was sequenced for a study of T-cell reconstitution after alpha-beta-depleted transplantation in children. Germline CDR1 reads SGHTA; CDR2 reads FQGNSA. Trimming pared 5 bases from V and 0 bases from J, leaving 11 bases between. The CDR3 length is 15 residues. Preparing the TCRbeta library involved the use of unique molecular identifiers. TCRdb itself ran the PCR reads through MiXCR, one entry per CDR3 protein. The table has a few hundred thousand distinct CDR3 sequences, approximately 10% seen once; the top ten hold about a quarter. This clonotype has at least ten counts. Its antigen remains unknown. Study-level results: T cells produced anew were the main source of T-cell counts and diversity one year after transplant. Several hundred expanded graft clones reportedly were the source of alpha-beta T cells about two months after transplant.

The TCR was taken from a male patient aged 2 to 10 who had a stem cell transplant for chronic granulomatous disease, so the T cells may come from the graft donor. The material sequenced was peripheral blood, taken 180 days after TCRalphabeta/CD19-depleted stem cell transplant. V and J are TRBV7-2 and TRBJ1-3; D gene unclear. Here the CDR3 reads CASSPTLSSGNTIYF. In DNA, the CDR3 is TGTGCCAGCAGCCCAACCCTCAGCTCTGGAAACACCATATATTTT.